The 4 T cell receptor beta chains below were found in one sample sequenced in a study of blood T cell repertoires in COVID-19 (dated by TCRdb to 2019 to 2021). The method was the immunoSEQ multiplex PCR assay. TCRdb took this table from immuneACCESS and kept in-frame rearrangements with V and J called. Such tables lack part of the clones; where checked against another copy, unresolved V genes explain under half of the gap, and the rest is unexplained. This sample comprises about 33,000 clones, approximately 90% of them detected only once. The ten largest make up approximately 19% of the sample. The sequenced sample consisted of peripheral blood. All receptors derive from a man between 70 and 80 years old with acute or convalescent COVID-19.

The chain couples TRBV7-2 to TRBJ1-4; 8 positions agree with TRBD1. CDR3 size: 18 residues. The ends lost 5 bases at V and 5 bases at J; junction bases unmatched: 16. Germline V gene lookup returns CDR1 SGHTA and CDR2 FQGNSA. The CDR3 loop is CASSPGQGLWGTNEKLFF. Here the CDR3 DNA reads TGTGCCAGCAGCCCCGGACAGGGTCTATGGGGGACGAATGAAAAACTGTTTTTT.

J is TRBJ1-6 and V is TRBV7-9; a possible D gene is TRBD1 (5 bases). From germline, CDR1 is SEHNR and CDR2 FQNEAQ (reference sequence). There are 14 residues in the CDR3. Trimming shortened V by 3 bases and J by 10 bases, and 13 bases separated the two germline ends. The CDR3 is CASSFAGVRSPLHF. The CDR3 DNA sequence: TGTGCCAGCAGCTTCGCGGGGGTTCGATCACCCCTCCACTTT.

The V call is TRBV11-2, the J call TRBJ1-1; unclear D gene. The germline gives CDR1 SGHAT, CDR2 FQNNGV. V was shortened by 0 bases and J by 4 bases, with 12 bases between the two germline ends. The CDR3 has 15 amino acids. CDR3 bases: TGTGCCAGCAGCTTAGATCATCGGGCGGGCACTGAAGCTTTCTTT. Translating gives CASSLDHRAGTEAFF.

This clone has just one count. The rearrangement joins TRBV9 to TRBJ1-5; 7 bases are a match to TRBD1. This CDR3 is 14 amino acids long. V lost 4 bases, J lost 5 bases, and 6 bases stayed unmatched. Per the germline V gene, CDR1 is SGDLS and CDR2 is YYNGEE. The CDR3 nucleotides read TGTGCCAGCAGCACCCTAGGGGGCGATCAGCCCCAGCATTTT. Residues: CASSTLGGDQPQHF.